The clone carrying this T cell receptor (beta chain) was seen a few times. Its target is not known. The CDR3 runs to 15 residues. The trim removed 3 bases at V and 5 bases at J, leaving 5 bases unmatched. Per germline, CDR1 MNHEY and CDR2 SMNVEV (reference sequence). cDNA synthesis used the whole RNA isolate, giving expressed TCRB sequences. The data were produced by immunoSEQ multiplex PCR, yet TCRdb's version contains in-frame clones alone and is incomplete. The sample has 140,000 to 150,000 clones; about 51% are singletons. These data originate in a study of beta chain features in type 1 diabetes. Study observations and caveats: For type 1 diabetes patients, VDJ junctions showed fewer insertions and more deletions.

The chain joins TRBV27 to TRBJ1-5; TRBD1 agrees at 9 bases. The origin of this receptor is a man between 18 and 29 years old in good health. Sequenced sample: Tregs from blood. This CDR3 is CASSLRWDRDQPQHF. As DNA, the CDR3 is TGTGCCAGCAGTTTGCGTTGGGACAGGGATCAGCCCCAGCATTTT.